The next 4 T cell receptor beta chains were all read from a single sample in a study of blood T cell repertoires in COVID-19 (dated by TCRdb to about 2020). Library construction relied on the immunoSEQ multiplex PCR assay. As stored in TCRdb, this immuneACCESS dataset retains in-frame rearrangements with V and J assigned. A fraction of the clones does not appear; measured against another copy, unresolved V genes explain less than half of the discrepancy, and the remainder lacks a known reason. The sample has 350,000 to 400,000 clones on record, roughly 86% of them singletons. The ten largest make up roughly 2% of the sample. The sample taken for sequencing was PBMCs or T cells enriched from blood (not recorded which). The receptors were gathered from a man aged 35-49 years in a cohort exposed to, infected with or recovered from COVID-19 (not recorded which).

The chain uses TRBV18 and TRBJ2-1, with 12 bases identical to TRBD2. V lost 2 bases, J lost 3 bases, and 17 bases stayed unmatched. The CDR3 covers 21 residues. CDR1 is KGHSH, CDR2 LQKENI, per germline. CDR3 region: CASSPKAPDGTSGLIYNEQFF. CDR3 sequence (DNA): TGTGCCAGCTCACCAAAAGCTCCTGACGGGACTAGCGGGCTCATCTACAATGAGCAGTTCTTC.

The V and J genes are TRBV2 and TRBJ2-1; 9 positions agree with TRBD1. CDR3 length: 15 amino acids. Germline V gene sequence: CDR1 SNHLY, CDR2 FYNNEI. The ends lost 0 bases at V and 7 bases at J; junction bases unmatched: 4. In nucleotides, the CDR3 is TGTGCCAGCAGTGAAGCCCGACAGGGGGTGAATGAGCAGTTCTTC. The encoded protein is CASSEARQGVNEQFF.

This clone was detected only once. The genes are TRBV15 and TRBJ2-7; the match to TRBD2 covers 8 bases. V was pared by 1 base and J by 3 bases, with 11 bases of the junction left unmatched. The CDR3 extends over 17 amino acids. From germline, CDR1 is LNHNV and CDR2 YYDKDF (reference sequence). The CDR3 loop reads CATSRVHRGGAGYEQYF. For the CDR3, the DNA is TGTGCCACCAGCAGAGTCCACCGGGGGGGGGCGGGCTACGAGCAGTACTTC. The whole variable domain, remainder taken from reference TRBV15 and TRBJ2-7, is DAMVIQNPRYQVTQFGKPVTLSCSQTLNHNVMYWYQQKSSQAPKLLFHYYDKDFNNEADTPDNFQSRRPNTSFCFLDIRSPGLGDTAMYLCATSRVHRGGAGYEQYFGPGTRLTVT.

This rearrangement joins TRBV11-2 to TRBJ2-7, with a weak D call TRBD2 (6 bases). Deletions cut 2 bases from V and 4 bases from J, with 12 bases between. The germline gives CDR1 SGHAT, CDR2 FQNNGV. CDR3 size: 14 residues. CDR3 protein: CASSLYSGPYEQYF. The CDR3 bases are TGTGCCAGCAGCTTATACAGCGGGCCATACGAGCAGTACTTC.